These 8 T cell receptor beta chains share one sample of origin, sequenced in a study of blood T cell repertoires in COVID-19. Method: immunoSEQ multiplex PCR; TCRdb's copy keeps in-frame clones and lacks some. Of roughly 220,000 clones in the sample, 80% were seen once. Sequencing was done on a sample of PBMCs or T cells enriched from blood (not recorded which). Receptors originate from a man younger than 45 with acute COVID-19.

The rearrangement uses TRBV11-3 and TRBJ1-1; D gene ambiguous. CDR3 size: 13 residues. Germline V gene lookup returns CDR1 SGHNT and CDR2 YENEEA. Trimming stripped 1 base from V and 7 bases from J, with 10 bases between. The CDR3 protein is CASSLGRGGEAFF. The CDR3 DNA reads as TGTGCCAGCAGCTTAGGTCGGGGTGGTGAAGCTTTCTTT.

The chain is built from TRBV28 and TRBJ1-2; D may be TRBD1 (6 bases). Germline values: CDR1 MDHEN, CDR2 SYDVKM. Trimming took off 3 bases at V and 5 bases at J, with 16 bases between the two ends. This CDR3 is 15 amino acids long. The CDR3 region is CASSLLFLRGYGYTF. The DNA of the CDR3 is TGTGCCAGCAGTTTGTTGTTTTTAAGGGGGTATGGCTACACCTTC.

The J gene is TRBJ2-5, the V gene TRBV19; 8 nucleotides agree with TRBD2. CDR3 size: 15 residues. V shed 5 bases, J shed 2 bases, and the junction held 7 bases outside the gene matches. From germline, CDR1 is LNHDA and CDR2 SQIVND (reference sequence). The CDR3 loop is CASSRTSGEQETQYF. CDR3 DNA sequence: TGTGCCAGTAGTCGTACTAGCGGCGAGCAAGAGACCCAGTACTTC.

The gene calls are TRBV2 and TRBJ1-2, with TRBD1 matching 7 bases. Germline CDR1 and CDR2: SNHLY and FYNNEI. The CDR3 sequence is 19 residues long. Losses at the gene ends were 3 bases for V and 1 base for J; bases not matched to a gene: 17. The CDR3 nucleotides are TGTGCCAGCAGTGAGGGCCCTTCAGATAACCGGGACAGTAACTATGGCTACACCTTC. Translation gives CASSEGPSDNRDSNYGYTF.

The chain carries TRBV7-9 and TRBJ2-7; TRBD1 matches at 9 bases. The J segment lost 0 bases and the V segment lost 4 bases, leaving 7 bases of the junction unmatched. From germline, CDR1 is SEHNR and CDR2 FQNEAQ (reference sequence). This CDR3 spans 16 amino acids. CDR3 sequence (DNA): TGTGCCAGCAGCTCCACGGACAGGGGACTCTCCTACGAGCAGTACTTC. The encoded protein is CASSSTDRGLSYEQYF.

V and J are TRBV6-5 and TRBJ1-2; D gene unclear. V was clipped by 10 bases and J by 4 bases, with 10 bases between them. Germline CDR1 reads MNHEY; CDR2 reads SVGAGI. The CDR3 has 11 residues. The CDR3 DNA reads as TGTGCCACCAAAGGGAGCTATGGCTACACCTTC. Translated, it gives CATKGSYGYTF.

The rearrangement links TRBV7-9 to TRBJ2-2, with D possibly matching TRBD1 (6 bases). This CDR3 contains 14 residues. Trimming took 5 bases from V and 1 from J, leaving 8 bases between them. Germline loops: CDR1 SEHNR, CDR2 FQNEAQ (reference sequence). The CDR3 DNA sequence: TGTGCCAGCAGCCTGACAGGGAACACCGGGGAGCTGTTTTTT. Its protein is CASSLTGNTGELFF.

This rearrangement joins TRBV11-2 to TRBJ1-1; D not certain. The V and J ends lost 1 base and 2 bases respectively, with 8 bases between them. Germline loops: CDR1 SGHAT, CDR2 FQNNGV. The CDR3 has 14 residues. CDR3 amino acids: CASSLGNINTEAFF. The DNA for the CDR3 is TGTGCCAGCAGCTTAGGAAACATAAACACTGAAGCTTTCTTT.